The source of this T cell receptor beta chain is a study of blood T cell repertoires in COVID-19. Background on the study: T cells, B-cell-depleted T cells, or PBMCs supplied cDNA or gDNA.

The CDR3 consists of 15 residues. CDR1 and CDR2 (germline): SEHNR, FQNEAQ (reference sequence). V lost 4 bases and J lost 4; bases outside the gene matches: 8. Assay: immunoSEQ multiplex PCR; the TCRdb copy retains only in-frame clones and omits some. The top ten hold roughly 5.8% of the sample, which has a few hundred thousand clones, roughly nine tenths seen once. The chain joins TRBV7-9 to TRBJ1-2, with 8 nucleotides matching TRBD1. The material sequenced was peripheral blood. The receptor was isolated from a man between 60 and 75 years old with acute or convalescent COVID-19. For the CDR3, the DNA is TGTGCCAGCAGCTCATCAGGGGGCTTGGGCTATGGCTACACCTTC. Translated, it gives CASSSSGGLGYGYTF.